This T cell receptor (beta chain) was profiled in a study of blood T cell repertoires in COVID-19. Study details: In each case, the material was cDNA or gDNA derived from T cells, B-cell-depleted T cells, or PBMCs.

This CDR3 spans 13 amino acids. TCRdb keeps only in-frame clones here, not all; method: immunoSEQ multiplex PCR. The sample has hundreds of thousands of clones, over 75% seen once. Two negative PCRs, clearance, or symptom resolution characterized the recovered Cohort 3 donors. The V call is TRBV12-1, the J call TRBJ2-5; the DNA was not compared with TRBD2, the D call given in the table. TRBV12-1 corresponds to a pseudogene. The receptor's source is a woman younger than 30 who had recovered from COVID-19. The sequenced material came from PBMCs or T cells enriched from blood (not recorded which). CDR3 loop: CASSFAPRETQYF. DNA for the CDR3: TGTGCCAGCAGCTTTGCGCCCCGGGAGACCCAGTACTTC.